Listed here are 19 T cell receptor beta chains from one sample, sequenced in a study of cytomegalovirus exposure and HLA in healthy donors (dated by TCRdb to 2016 to 2017). Library generation was performed with the immunoSEQ multiplex PCR assay. For the multiplex PCR, a mixture combining 60 forward primers for TCR Vbeta segments and 13 reverse primers for TCR Jbeta segments was used. Held by TCRdb, this immuneACCESS table contains in-frame sequences only and omits some clones. Under half of the omission traces to an unresolved V gene where checked; the cause of the rest is unknown. The sample table holds tens of thousands of clones, of which more than 65% were seen once. The ten top clones hold approximately 1.1% of the sample. Sequenced material: PBMCs. The receptor set was obtained from a girl aged 2-9 years in good health and CMV-seropositive.

The chain couples TRBV6-6 to TRBJ2-7, with D tentatively TRBD1 (6 bases). The V gene's germline CDR1 is MNHNY and CDR2 SVGAGI (reference sequence). Trimming removed 2 bases from V and 6 bases from J, with 11 bases in between. The CDR3 extends over 13 amino acids. The CDR3 bases are TGTGCCAGCAGTTACGCGTCCAGGGGCGAGCAGTACTTC. Protein product: CASSYASRGEQYF.

The chain combines TRBV5-8 with TRBJ1-3; 8 positions agree with TRBD1. In germline, CDR1 is SGHTS, CDR2 YDEGEE. With 4 bases clipped from V and 3 bases from J, the junction kept 6 bases outside the gene matches. The CDR3 contains 15 residues. In nucleotides, the CDR3 is TGTGCCAGCAGCCCGTTGACAGGGGTTGGAAACACCATATATTTT. Its translation is CASSPLTGVGNTIYF.

The chain uses TRBV5-1 and TRBJ1-4, with D perhaps TRBD1 (6 bases). V gave up 4 bases and J gave up 4 bases, with 11 bases separating them. The CDR3 contains 14 residues. CDR1 is SGHRS, CDR2 YFSETQ, per germline. The CDR3 protein is CASSTQGDNEKLFF. The DNA of the CDR3 is TGCGCCAGCAGCACACAGGGCGATAATGAAAAACTGTTTTTT.

In DNA, the CDR3 is TGCAGCGTTGAAGATCGTGGGGGCGAACAGGGTCGGGATGGCTATGGCTACACCTTC. Protein sequence: CSVEDRGGEQGRDGYGYTF. V usage is TRBV29-1 and J usage is TRBJ1-2, with D perhaps TRBD1 (6 bases). This CDR3 has 19 amino acids. Germline-derived CDR1 and CDR2 are SQVTM and ANQGSEA. V lost 0 bases, J lost 4 bases, and 27 bases lay in between.

V gene TRBV27 combines with J gene TRBJ2-1; 11 nucleotides match TRBD1. The CDR3 is 17 amino acids. J gave up 3 bases and V 1 base, and 5 bases lay outside the gene matches. The germline V gene encodes CDR1 MNHEY and CDR2 SMNVEV (reference sequence). CDR3 amino acids: CASSLWTGTGGYNEQFF. The CDR3 DNA sequence: TGTGCCAGCAGTTTATGGACCGGGACAGGGGGCTACAATGAGCAGTTCTTC.

The chain employs TRBV28 and TRBJ1-6; TRBD1 might be the D (6 bases). There are 18 residues in the CDR3. V was clipped by 6 bases and J by 0 bases, with 18 bases between them. CDR1 and CDR2 (germline): MDHEN, SYDVKM. The CDR3 bases are TGTGCCAGCAGCCTGGGACAACAAATTAGCTCCTATAATTCACCCCTCCACTTT. The encoded protein is CASSLGQQISSYNSPLHF.

The CDR3 DNA reads as TGTGCCAGCAGTTCTAATAGGGGCAATGAGCAGTTCTTC. It codes for CASSSNRGNEQFF. The chain combines TRBV28 with TRBJ2-1, with a weak D call TRBD1 (5 bases). Germline V lookup: CDR1 MDHEN, CDR2 SYDVKM. This CDR3 contains 13 residues. Trimming took 4 bases from V and 6 from J, leaving 10 bases between them.

This chain connects TRBV19 to TRBJ2-1, with 8 bases identical to TRBD2. Germline values: CDR1 LNHDA, CDR2 SQIVND (reference sequence). V was clipped by 1 base and J by 5 bases; unmatched bases: 1. This CDR3 spans 14 amino acids. The CDR3 DNA sequence: TGTGCCAGTAGTATAGCGGGAGGGAACAATGAGCAGTTCTTC. Its translation is CASSIAGGNNEQFF.

The chain is built from TRBV27 and TRBJ2-1; D is ambiguous. The CDR3 loop spans 13 amino acids. Trimming cost V 3 bases and J 6 bases, with 9 bases left between them. Germline CDR1 reads MNHEY; CDR2 reads SMNVEV (reference sequence). CDR3 loop: CASSFPELNEQFF. The CDR3 DNA is TGTGCCAGCAGTTTTCCGGAGCTCAATGAGCAGTTCTTC.

V usage is TRBV6-5 and J usage is TRBJ2-7; no clear D gene. Germline CDR1 is MNHEY and CDR2 is SVGAGI. V was clipped by 6 bases and J by 1 base, with 16 bases between them. This CDR3 comprises 15 residues. CDR3: CASRTPGLSSYEQYF. The CDR3 nucleotides are TGTGCCAGCAGAACCCCGGGTCTCAGTTCCTACGAGCAGTACTTC.

The genes are TRBV5-8 and TRBJ2-1, with 9 nucleotides matching TRBD1. There are 16 residues in the CDR3. J was trimmed by 2 bases and V by 5 bases; bases with no gene match: 8. CDR1 SGHTS and CDR2 YDEGEE come from the germline V gene. The CDR3 loop reads CASSSWGQGTYNEQFF. The CDR3 region has the DNA TGTGCCAGCAGTTCATGGGGACAGGGAACCTACAATGAGCAGTTCTTC.

V gene TRBV12-1 combines with J gene TRBJ2-1; TRBD2, the table's D call, lacks a check against the DNA. TRBV12-1 is a documented pseudogene. The length of the CDR3 is 16 residues. The CDR3 region has the DNA TGTGCCAGCAGCTTTGGTCGGCGGGCAGATTACAATGAGCAGTTCTTC. Amino acid sequence: CASSFGRRADYNEQFF.

The chain has TRBV21-1 and TRBJ1-2; TRBD1 is the table's D call and was not checked against the DNA. TRBV21-1 is a documented pseudogene. CDR3 size: 15 residues. CDR3 in amino acids: CASSKGWAEPDGYTF. The CDR3 region has the DNA TGTGCCAGCAGCAAAGGGTGGGCAGAACCGGATGGCTACACCTTC.

This sequence joins TRBV28 and TRBJ2-7, with D unclear. V was pared by 7 bases and J by 7 bases, with 23 bases between. The CDR3 covers 15 residues. CDR1 and CDR2 from the germline V gene are MDHEN and SYDVKM. The DNA for the CDR3 is TGTGCCAGCACCCCTGGTCATTTAAGCACGGGTGAGCAGTACTTC. This gives the protein CASTPGHLSTGEQYF.

The V call is TRBV6-5, the J call TRBJ2-1; D perhaps matches TRBD2 (5 bases). Deletions cut 8 bases from V and 7 bases from J, with 9 bases between. The germline CDR1 and CDR2 sequences are MNHEY and SVGAGI. This CDR3 contains 11 residues. The CDR3 nucleotides read TGTGCCAGCCTAACTAGGAATGAGCAGTTCTTC. Translating it yields CASLTRNEQFF.

This chain uses TRBV27 with TRBJ2-7; D unresolved. The V end lost 2 bases, the J end lost 5 bases, and 7 bases lay between the germline ends. CDR1 is MNHEY and CDR2 is SMNVEV in the germline V gene (reference sequence). The CDR3 contains 12 residues. Here the CDR3 reads CASSLGWHEQYF. The CDR3 coding sequence is TGTGCCAGCAGTTTAGGCTGGCACGAGCAGTACTTC.

The rearrangement uses TRBV11-2 and TRBJ1-2; D is perhaps TRBD1 (5 bases). The CDR3 length is 16 residues. V shed 6 bases and J shed 3 bases, with 20 bases lying between them. Germline values: CDR1 SGHAT, CDR2 FQNNGV. DNA for the CDR3: TGTGCCAGCAGACTGAACCACCTGGGGGGGGACTATGGCTACACCTTC. As protein: CASRLNHLGGDYGYTF.

V usage is TRBV9 and J usage is TRBJ1-1; possibly TRBD1 for D (6 bases). Deletions cut 3 bases from V and 4 bases from J, with 13 bases between. This CDR3 is 14 amino acids long. Germline CDR1 and CDR2: SGDLS and YYNGEE. CDR3 in amino acids: CASSETGPSTEAFF. The CDR3 DNA reads TGTGCCAGCAGCGAGACAGGCCCTAGCACTGAAGCTTTCTTT.

The V gene is TRBV19, the J gene TRBJ2-7; perhaps TRBD1 as D (6 bases). Germline V lookup: CDR1 LNHDA, CDR2 SQIVND (reference sequence). The CDR3 runs 12 residues. This CDR3 is CATTTGAGEQYF. The DNA for the CDR3 is TGTGCAACTACGACAGGCGCGGGCGAGCAGTACTTC.